The 19 T cell receptor beta chains listed next were all sequenced from one sample in a study of blood T cell repertoires in COVID-19. Using immunoSEQ multiplex PCR, the repertoire was profiled, and TCRdb retains in-frame clones only, with some absent. Among 200,000 to 250,000 clones listed, 85% were seen once. The sample taken for sequencing was PBMCs or T cells enriched from blood (not recorded which). Source of these receptors: a man aged 40-49 years who had recovered from COVID-19.

Only a few counts were recorded for this clone. J is TRBJ1-2 and V is TRBV24-1; D is undetermined. The CDR3 has 17 amino acids. Germline V gives CDR1 KGHDR, CDR2 SFDVKD. Trimming took off 9 bases at V and 3 bases at J, with 25 bases between the two ends. CDR3 sequence: CATSRGEGGPLDYGYTF. The CDR3 coding sequence is TGTGCCACCTCGCGTGGGGAAGGAGGACCCTTAGACTATGGCTACACCTTC.

CDR3 sequence: CAWSVLGAPQPQHF. CDR3 bases: TGTGCCTGGAGTGTATTGGGGGCTCCTCAGCCCCAGCATTTT. The rearrangement links TRBV30 to TRBJ1-5, with D possibly being TRBD1 (6 bases). Trimming removed 0 bases at V and 6 bases at J, with 12 bases between. Germline assignment: CDR1 GTSNPN and CDR2 SVGIG (reference sequence). This CDR3 contains 14 residues.

V gene TRBV9 combines with J gene TRBJ1-3; TRBD1 is a possible D gene (6 bases). Germline values: CDR1 SGDLS, CDR2 YYNGEE. The ends were cut back, 4 bases at V and 0 bases at J, with 17 bases in the middle. CDR3 size: 17 residues. For the CDR3, the DNA is TGTGCCAGCAGCTCACAGGGTTCCCATCTCTCTGGAAACACCATATATTTT. This encodes CASSSQGSHLSGNTIYF.

The rearrangement links TRBV29-1 to TRBJ1-1; 9 positions match TRBD1. Germline trimming cut 7 bases from V and 3 bases from J; bases unmatched to any gene: 6. Germline V gene sequence: CDR1 SQVTM, CDR2 ANQGSEA. The CDR3 has 13 amino acids. The chain's CDR3 is CSAGGTGYTEAFF. CDR3 sequence (DNA): TGCAGCGCCGGTGGGACAGGGTACACTGAAGCTTTCTTT. The full variable domain, in which reference TRBV29-1 and TRBJ1-1 provide the parts outside the CDR3, is SAVISQKPSRDICQRGTSLTIQCQVDSQVTMMFWYRQQPGQSLTLIATANQGSEATYESGFVIDKFPISRPNLTFSTLTVSNMSPEDSSIYLCSAGGTGYTEAFFGQGTRLTVV.

The chain's CDR3 is CASSDRGRSYTF. The CDR3 DNA follows: TGTGCCAGTAGTGACCGGGGTCGAAGCTACACCTTC. J is TRBJ1-2 and V is TRBV19; no definite D call. Trimming removed 5 bases at V and 9 bases at J, with 13 bases between. The CDR3 runs to 12 residues. Germline V gene data show CDR1 as LNHDA and CDR2 as SQIVND (reference sequence).

V is TRBV14 and J is TRBJ1-2; a weak D match, TRBD1 (6 bases). Germline V gives CDR1 SGHDN, CDR2 FVKESK. The CDR3 is 13 amino acids. The V end lost 1 base, the J end lost 4 bases, and 7 bases lay between the germline ends. CDR3 coding DNA: TGTGCCAGCAGCCAAGGAGGGGGCTATGGCTACACCTTC. It specifies CASSQGGGYGYTF.

V and J are TRBV6-2 or TRBV6-3 and TRBJ2-1, with D unclear. The germline V gene encodes CDR1 MNHEY and CDR2 SVGEGT. The CDR3 runs to 13 residues. V gave up 0 bases and J gave up 5 bases, with 5 bases separating them. CDR3 amino acids: CASSYSANNEQFF. CDR3 in DNA: TGTGCCAGCAGTTACTCAGCCAACAATGAGCAGTTCTTC.

The chain couples TRBV12-5 to TRBJ2-1; 13 nucleotides line up with TRBD2. V dropped 6 bases and J dropped 5; count of bases not matched to a gene: 4. The CDR3 spans 15 residues. Germline lookup yields CDR1 LGHNT and CDR2 FRNRAP. CDR3 in DNA: TGTGCTAGTGGCCTTGGACTAGCGGGAGACAATGAGCAGTTCTTC. It translates to CASGLGLAGDNEQFF.

V gene TRBV11-2 combines with J gene TRBJ2-7; D is possibly TRBD2 (6 bases). The V end was cut by 6 bases, the J end by 4 bases, with 16 bases between. Germline V lookup: CDR1 SGHAT, CDR2 FQNNGV. The CDR3 is made up of 14 amino acids. CDR3 amino acids: CASSYGGVGYEQYF. The DNA for the CDR3 is TGTGCCAGCAGTTATGGAGGGGTCGGGTACGAGCAGTACTTC.

The genes are TRBV7-2 and TRBJ2-5; 11 bases are a match to TRBD2. V dropped 4 bases and J dropped 4; count of bases not matched to a gene: 5. Germline V CDR1 and CDR2: SGHTA, FQGNSA. The CDR3 is made up of 15 amino acids. The CDR3 spells CASSYMLAGGETQYF. CDR3 in DNA: TGTGCCAGCAGCTATATGCTAGCGGGAGGAGAGACCCAGTACTTC.

This clone has just one count. The gene calls are TRBV6-2 or TRBV6-3 and TRBJ1-5; TRBD1 matches 7 bases. The CDR3 extends over 15 amino acids. V shed 5 bases and J 4 bases; nucleotides not matched to a gene: 8. CDR1 and CDR2 (germline): MNHEY, SVGEGT. The CDR3 nucleotides read TGTGCCAGCAGTAGCAGACAGGGCAGGAATCAGCCCCAGCATTTT. Amino acid sequence: CASSSRQGRNQPQHF.

The chain combines TRBV10-3 with TRBJ2-3; D may be TRBD2 (7 bases). Trimming took off 7 bases at V and 4 bases at J, with 12 bases between the two ends. CDR3 length equals 13 residues. The germline V gene encodes CDR1 ENHRY and CDR2 SYGVKD. CDR3 sequence reads: CAIKRGGPDTQYF. DNA for the CDR3: TGTGCCATCAAAAGGGGGGGGCCAGATACGCAGTATTTT.

CDR3 sequence: CASSPRGKDSFAEAFF. CDR3 DNA: TGTGCCAGCAGCCCTCGTGGGAAGGACTCGTTCGCTGAAGCTTTCTTT. The gene calls are TRBV7-9 and TRBJ1-1, with D unresolved. Germline V gene sequence: CDR1 SEHNR, CDR2 FQNEAQ (reference sequence). V lost 5 bases, J lost 6 bases, and 22 bases lay in between. The CDR3 consists of 16 residues.

The chain carries TRBV28 and TRBJ1-2; D perhaps matches TRBD1 (6 bases). In germline, CDR1 is MDHEN, CDR2 SYDVKM. Trimming stripped 5 bases from V and 4 bases from J, with 17 bases between. The CDR3 runs to 15 residues. CDR3 coding DNA: TGTGCCAGCAGTCCAGACGGGACACCCGGCTATGGCTACACCTTC. It translates to CASSPDGTPGYGYTF.

This chain uses TRBV10-3 with TRBJ1-2, with TRBD1 as a possible D gene (5 bases). The germline V and J ends were trimmed by 3 bases and 7 bases, with 12 bases remaining between them. There are 13 residues in the CDR3. Germline assignment: CDR1 ENHRY and CDR2 SYGVKD. The CDR3: CAISEGQGRGYTF. CDR3 DNA: TGTGCCATCAGTGAAGGGCAGGGTCGTGGCTACACCTTC.

V usage is TRBV30 and J usage is TRBJ1-1; the D gene is possibly TRBD1 (5 bases). This CDR3 has 13 residues. V gave up 2 bases and J gave up 8 bases, with 15 bases separating them. Germline loops: CDR1 GTSNPN, CDR2 SVGIG (reference sequence). CDR3 sequence: CAWSLLGEGEAFF. The CDR3 DNA reads TGTGCCTGGAGTTTGCTAGGGGAGGGGGAAGCTTTCTTT. Together with reference TRBV30 and TRBJ1-1, the CDR3 gives the full variable domain: SQTIHQWPATLVQPVGSPLSLECTVEGTSNPNLYWYRQAAGRGLQLLFYSVGIGQISSEVPQNLSASRPQDRQFILSSKKLLLSDSGFYLCAWSLLGEGEAFFGQGTRLTVV.

The V and J genes are TRBV28 and TRBJ1-5, with no clear D. Looked up from germline, CDR1 is MDHEN and CDR2 is SYDVKM. The CDR3 has 12 residues. Trimming removed 4 bases from V and 3 bases from J, with 4 bases in between. The chain's CDR3 is CASSSYNQPQHF. As DNA, the CDR3 is TGTGCCAGCAGTTCTTACAATCAGCCCCAGCATTTT.

The gene calls are TRBV19 and TRBJ2-7; D unclear. The V gene lost 3 bases and the J gene lost 1 base, with 10 bases spanning the gap. Germline lookup yields CDR1 LNHDA and CDR2 SQIVND (reference sequence). There are 14 residues in the CDR3. In DNA form, the CDR3 reads TGTGCCAGTAGTATGCGTGCGGCTTCCTACGAGCAGTACTTC. Protein sequence: CASSMRAASYEQYF.

The J gene is TRBJ2-2, the V gene TRBV7-6; 11 nucleotides match TRBD2. V lost 2 bases, J lost 7 bases, and 12 bases stayed unmatched. Germline V gives CDR1 SGHVS, CDR2 FNYEAQ. This CDR3 spans 18 amino acids. The chain's CDR3 is CASSLSMTSGIRDGELFF. The CDR3, as DNA: TGTGCCAGCAGCTTATCCATGACTAGCGGGATTAGGGACGGGGAGCTGTTTTTT.